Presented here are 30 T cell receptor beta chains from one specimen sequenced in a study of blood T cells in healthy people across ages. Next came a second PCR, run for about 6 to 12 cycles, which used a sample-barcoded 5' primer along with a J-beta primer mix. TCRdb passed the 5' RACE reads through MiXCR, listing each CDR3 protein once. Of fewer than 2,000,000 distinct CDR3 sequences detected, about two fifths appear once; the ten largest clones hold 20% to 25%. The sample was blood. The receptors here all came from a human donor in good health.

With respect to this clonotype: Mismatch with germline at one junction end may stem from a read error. This CDR3 is CASSYSLGGQAGYIF. The CDR3 DNA is TGTGCCAGCAGTTACTCGTTGGGGGGCCAGGCTGGCTACATCTTC. This chain links TRBV6-5 with TRBJ1-2; weak D call: TRBD1 (6 bases). Germline-derived CDR1 and CDR2 are MNHEY and SVGAGI. This CDR3 has 15 amino acids.

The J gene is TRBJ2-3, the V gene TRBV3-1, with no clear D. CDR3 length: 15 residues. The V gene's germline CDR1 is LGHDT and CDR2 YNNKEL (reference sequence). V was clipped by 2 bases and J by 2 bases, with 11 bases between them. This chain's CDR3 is CASSQFRFSTDTQYF. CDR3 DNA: TGTGCCAGCAGCCAATTCCGGTTTTCCACAGATACGCAGTATTTT.

The CDR3 coding sequence is TGTGCCAGCAGCTCTCCGACAGGGTATGATGAAAAACTGTTTTTT. It is translated as CASSSPTGYDEKLFF. The chain combines TRBV7-9 with TRBJ1-4; 7 bases match TRBD1. With V trimmed by 4 bases and J by 6 bases, 8 bases remained unmatched. The CDR3 totals 15 residues. Germline CDR1 and CDR2: SEHNR and FQNEAQ (reference sequence). The whole variable domain, remainder taken from reference TRBV7-9 and TRBJ1-4, is DTGVSQNPRHKITKRGQNVTFRCDPISEHNRLYWYRQTLGQGPEFLTYFQNEAQLEKSRLLSDRFSAERPKGSFSTLEIQRTEQGDSAMYLCASSSPTGYDEKLFFGSGTQLSVL.

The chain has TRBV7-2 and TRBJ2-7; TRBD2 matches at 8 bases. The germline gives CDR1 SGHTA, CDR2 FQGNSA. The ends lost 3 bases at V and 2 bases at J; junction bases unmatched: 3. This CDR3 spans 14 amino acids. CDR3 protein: CASSFPAGAYEQYF. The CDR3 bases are TGTGCCAGCAGCTTTCCAGCGGGGGCCTACGAGCAGTACTTC. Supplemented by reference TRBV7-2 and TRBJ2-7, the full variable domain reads GAGVSQSPSNKVTEKGKDVELRCDPISGHTALYWYRQSLGQGLEFLIYFQGNSAPDKSGLPSDRFSAERTGGSVSTLTIQRTQQEDSAVYLCASSFPAGAYEQYFGPGTRLTVT.

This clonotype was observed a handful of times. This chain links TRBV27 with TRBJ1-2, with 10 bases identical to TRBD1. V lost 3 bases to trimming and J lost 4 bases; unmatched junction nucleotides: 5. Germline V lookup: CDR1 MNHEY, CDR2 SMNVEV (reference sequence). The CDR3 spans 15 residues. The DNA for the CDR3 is TGTGCCAGCAGTTTCCTCCGGGACAGGGGCTATGGCTACACCTTC. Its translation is CASSFLRDRGYGYTF.

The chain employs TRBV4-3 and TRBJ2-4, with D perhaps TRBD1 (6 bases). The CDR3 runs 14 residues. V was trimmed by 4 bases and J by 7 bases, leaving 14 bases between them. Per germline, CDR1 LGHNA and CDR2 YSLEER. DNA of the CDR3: TGCGCCAGCAGCCCCCGGACAGATTCGAACATTCAGTACTTC. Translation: CASSPRTDSNIQYF.

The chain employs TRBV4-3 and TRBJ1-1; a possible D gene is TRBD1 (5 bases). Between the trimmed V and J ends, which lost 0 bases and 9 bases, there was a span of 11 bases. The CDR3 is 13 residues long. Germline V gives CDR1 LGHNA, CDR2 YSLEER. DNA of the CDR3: TGCGCCAGCAGCCAAGAGGGAGGGACGAAAGCTTTCTTT. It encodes CASSQEGGTKAFF.

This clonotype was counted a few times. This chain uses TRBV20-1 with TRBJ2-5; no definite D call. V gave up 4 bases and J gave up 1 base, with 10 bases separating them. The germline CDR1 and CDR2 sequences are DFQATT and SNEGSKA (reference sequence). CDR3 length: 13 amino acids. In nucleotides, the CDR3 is TGCAGTGCTATTGACACGTCCCAAGAGACCCAGTACTTC. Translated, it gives CSAIDTSQETQYF.

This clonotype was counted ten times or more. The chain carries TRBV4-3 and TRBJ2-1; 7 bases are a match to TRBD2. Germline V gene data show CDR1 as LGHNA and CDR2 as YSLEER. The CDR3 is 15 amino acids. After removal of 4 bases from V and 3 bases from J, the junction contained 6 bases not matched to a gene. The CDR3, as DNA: TGCGCCAGCAGCCGCTCTAGCGGACTCTACAATGAGCAGTTCTTC. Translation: CASSRSSGLYNEQFF.

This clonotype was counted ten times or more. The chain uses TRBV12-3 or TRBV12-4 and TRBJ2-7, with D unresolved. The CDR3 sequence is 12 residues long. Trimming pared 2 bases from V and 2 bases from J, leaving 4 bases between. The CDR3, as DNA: TGTGCCAGCAGTTTAAACACCTACGAGCAGTACTTC. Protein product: CASSLNTYEQYF.

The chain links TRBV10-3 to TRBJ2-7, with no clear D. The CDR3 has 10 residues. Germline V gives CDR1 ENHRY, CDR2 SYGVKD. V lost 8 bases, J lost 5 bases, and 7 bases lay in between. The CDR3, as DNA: TGTGCCATCGGTGCGGACGAGCAGTACTTC. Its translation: CAIGADEQYF.

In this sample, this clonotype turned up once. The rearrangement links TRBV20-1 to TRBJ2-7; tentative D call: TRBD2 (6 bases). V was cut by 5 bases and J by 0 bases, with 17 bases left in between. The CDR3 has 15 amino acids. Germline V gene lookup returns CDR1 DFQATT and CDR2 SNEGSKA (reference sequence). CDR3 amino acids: CSAAGLLLDSYEQYF. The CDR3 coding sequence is TGCAGTGCTGCGGGACTCCTCCTCGACTCCTACGAGCAGTACTTC.

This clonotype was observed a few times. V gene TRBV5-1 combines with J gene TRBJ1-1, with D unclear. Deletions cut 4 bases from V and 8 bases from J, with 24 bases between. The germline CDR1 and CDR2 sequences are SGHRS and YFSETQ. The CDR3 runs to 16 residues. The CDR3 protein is CASSTDGPGRTGEAFF. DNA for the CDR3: TGCGCCAGCAGCACGGACGGTCCGGGGAGGACGGGGGAAGCTTTCTTT.

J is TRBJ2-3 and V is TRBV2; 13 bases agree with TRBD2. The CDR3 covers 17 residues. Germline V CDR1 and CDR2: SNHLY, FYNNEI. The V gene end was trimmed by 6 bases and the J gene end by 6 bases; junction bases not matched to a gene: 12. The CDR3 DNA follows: TGTGCCAGCAGGCTCTACCTCGGGACTAGCGGGGTTGATACGCAGTATTTT. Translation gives CASRLYLGTSGVDTQYF.

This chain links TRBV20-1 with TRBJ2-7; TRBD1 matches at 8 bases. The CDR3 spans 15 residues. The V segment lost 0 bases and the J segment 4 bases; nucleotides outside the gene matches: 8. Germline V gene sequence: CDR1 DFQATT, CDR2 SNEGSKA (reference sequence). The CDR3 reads CSARDPAGGRYEQYF. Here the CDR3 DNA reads TGCAGTGCTAGAGACCCGGCAGGGGGCAGGTACGAGCAGTACTTC.

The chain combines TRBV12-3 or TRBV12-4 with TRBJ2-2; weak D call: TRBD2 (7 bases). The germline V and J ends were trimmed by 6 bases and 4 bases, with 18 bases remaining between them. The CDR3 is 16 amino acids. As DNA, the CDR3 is TGTGCCAGCAGCCCCTATAGGGGGGGGGCCACCGGGGAGCTGTTTTTT. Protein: CASSPYRGGATGELFF.

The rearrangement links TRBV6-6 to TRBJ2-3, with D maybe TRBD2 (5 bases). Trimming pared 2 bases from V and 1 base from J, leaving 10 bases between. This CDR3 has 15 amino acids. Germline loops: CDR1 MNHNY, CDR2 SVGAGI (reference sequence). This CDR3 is CASSYRGGGTDTQYF. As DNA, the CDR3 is TGTGCCAGCAGTTACCGAGGAGGTGGCACAGATACGCAGTATTTT.

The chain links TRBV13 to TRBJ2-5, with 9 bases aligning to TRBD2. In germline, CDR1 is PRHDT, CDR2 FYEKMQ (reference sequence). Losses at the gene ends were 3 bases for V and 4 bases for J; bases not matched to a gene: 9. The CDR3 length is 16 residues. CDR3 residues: CASSFRTSEMGETQYF. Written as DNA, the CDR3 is TGTGCCAGCAGCTTTAGGACTAGCGAGATGGGAGAGACCCAGTACTTC.

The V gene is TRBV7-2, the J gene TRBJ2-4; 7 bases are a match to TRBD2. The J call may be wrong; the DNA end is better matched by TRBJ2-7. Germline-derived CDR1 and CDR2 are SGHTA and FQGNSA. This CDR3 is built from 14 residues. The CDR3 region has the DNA TGTGCCAGTGCTAAGGGAGGGCTCTCCTACGAGCAGTACTTC. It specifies CASAKGGLSYEQYF.

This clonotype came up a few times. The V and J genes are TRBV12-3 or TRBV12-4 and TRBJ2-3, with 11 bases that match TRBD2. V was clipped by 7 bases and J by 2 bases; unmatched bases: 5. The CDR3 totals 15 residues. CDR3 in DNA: TGTGCCAGCATTCCGGGACTAGCGGTCACAGATACGCAGTATTTT. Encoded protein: CASIPGLAVTDTQYF.

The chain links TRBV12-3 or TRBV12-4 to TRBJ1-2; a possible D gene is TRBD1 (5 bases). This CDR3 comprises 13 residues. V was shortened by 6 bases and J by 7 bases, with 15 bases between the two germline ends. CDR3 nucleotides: TGTGCCAGCAGCGCTGGGGGGGATTTTGGCTACACCTTC. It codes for CASSAGGDFGYTF.

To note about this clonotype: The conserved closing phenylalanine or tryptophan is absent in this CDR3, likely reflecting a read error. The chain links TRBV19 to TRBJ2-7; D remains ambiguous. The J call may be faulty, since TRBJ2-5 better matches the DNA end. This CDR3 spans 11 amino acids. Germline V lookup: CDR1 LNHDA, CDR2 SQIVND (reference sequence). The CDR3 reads CASSSPGTQYC. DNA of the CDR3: TGTGCCAGTAGTTCCCCCGGGACCCAGTACTGC.

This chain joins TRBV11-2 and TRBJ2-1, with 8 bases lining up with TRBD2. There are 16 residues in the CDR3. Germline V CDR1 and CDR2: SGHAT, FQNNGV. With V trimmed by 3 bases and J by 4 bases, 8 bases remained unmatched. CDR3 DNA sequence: TGTGCCAGCAGCTTCCCATCGAGCGGGGGTTACAATGAGCAGTTCTTC. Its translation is CASSFPSSGGYNEQFF. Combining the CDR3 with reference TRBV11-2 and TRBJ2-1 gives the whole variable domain EAGVAQSPRYKIIEKRQSVAFWCNPISGHATLYWYQQILGQGPKLLIQFQNNGVVDDSQLPKDRFSAERLKGVDSTLKIQPAKLEDSAVYLCASSFPSSGGYNEQFFGPGTRLTVL.

CDR3 DNA sequence: TGTGCCAGCACCTTCGATCGTCTTGGCACTGAAGCTTTCTTT. Amino acids: CASTFDRLGTEAFF. V usage is TRBV7-2 and J usage is TRBJ1-1, with unresolved D. The CDR3 contains 14 residues. The ends were cut back, 7 bases at V and 4 bases at J, with 16 bases in the middle. From germline, CDR1 is SGHTA and CDR2 FQGNSA. The variable domain in full, with the rest retrieved from reference TRBV7-2 and TRBJ1-1, is GAGVSQSPSNKVTEKGKDVELRCDPISGHTALYWYRQSLGQGLEFLIYFQGNSAPDKSGLPSDRFSAERTGGSVSTLTIQRTQQEDSAVYLCASTFDRLGTEAFFGQGTRLTVV.

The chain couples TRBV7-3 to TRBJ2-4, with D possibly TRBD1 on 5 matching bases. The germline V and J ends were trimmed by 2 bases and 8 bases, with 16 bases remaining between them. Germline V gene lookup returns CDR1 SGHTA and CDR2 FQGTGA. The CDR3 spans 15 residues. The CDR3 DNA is TGTGCCAGCAGCTTATTTACAGGCCCCGGGCACATTCAGTACTTC. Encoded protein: CASSLFTGPGHIQYF.

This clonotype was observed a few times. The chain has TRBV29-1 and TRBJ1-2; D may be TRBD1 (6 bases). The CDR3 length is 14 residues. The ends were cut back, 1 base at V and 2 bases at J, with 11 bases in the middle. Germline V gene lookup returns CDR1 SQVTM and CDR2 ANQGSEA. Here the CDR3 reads CSVEVTGTNYGYTF. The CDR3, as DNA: TGCAGCGTTGAAGTCACAGGGACGAACTATGGCTACACCTTC.

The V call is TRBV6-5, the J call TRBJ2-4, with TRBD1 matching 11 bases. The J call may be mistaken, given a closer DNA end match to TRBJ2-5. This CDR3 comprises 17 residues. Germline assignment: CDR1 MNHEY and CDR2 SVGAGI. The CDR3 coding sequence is TGTGCCAGCAGTTTTCAACGGGCGGGACAGGGGGGAGAGACCCAGTACTTC. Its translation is CASSFQRAGQGGETQYF.

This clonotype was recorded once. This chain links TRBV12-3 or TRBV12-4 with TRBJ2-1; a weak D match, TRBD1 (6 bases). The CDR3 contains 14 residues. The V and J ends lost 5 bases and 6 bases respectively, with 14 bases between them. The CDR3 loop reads CASSGGWVGNEQFF. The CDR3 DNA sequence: TGTGCCAGCAGTGGGGGCTGGGTAGGCAATGAGCAGTTCTTC.

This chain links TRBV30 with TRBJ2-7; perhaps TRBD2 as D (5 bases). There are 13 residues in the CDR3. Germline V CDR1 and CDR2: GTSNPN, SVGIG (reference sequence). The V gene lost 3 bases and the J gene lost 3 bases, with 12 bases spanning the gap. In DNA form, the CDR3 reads TGTGCCTGGAGCGGCGGGTTTGACTACGAGCAGTACTTC. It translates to CAWSGGFDYEQYF.

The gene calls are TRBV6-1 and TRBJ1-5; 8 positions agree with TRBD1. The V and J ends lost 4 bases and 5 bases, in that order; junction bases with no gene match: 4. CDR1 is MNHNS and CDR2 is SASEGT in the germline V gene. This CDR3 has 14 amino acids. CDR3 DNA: TGTGCCAGCAGTGCGGACAGGGCCCATCAGCCCCAGCATTTT. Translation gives CASSADRAHQPQHF.